This T cell receptor (beta chain) was recorded in a study of T cell responses to AZD1222 COVID-19 vaccine. General study points: Donors in the cohort were predominantly white British and more often female, and clonal diversity was possibly underestimated. Spike was spanned by vaccine-associated CD4 TCRs, with dominance at 160-218 and 743-854. Recipients of two AZD1222 doses showed rising Spike-specific TCR breadth and depth.

Remarks on this clone: Its matching antigen is unknown.

Sequenced by immunoSEQ multiplex PCR; TCRdb stores in-frame clones only, minus some. This table has about 140,000 clones, approximately 93% appearing once. The starting material was peripheral blood, obtained on day 0 of MenACWY control vaccination. The receptor was derived from an adult in good health.

The CDR3: CASSLGGASSNYEQYF. The CDR3 DNA reads TGTGCCAGCAGCTTAGGGGGGGCTAGCAGTAACTACGAGCAGTACTTC. This rearrangement joins TRBV7-9 to TRBJ2-7; D might be TRBD1 or TRBD2, each matching 6 bases. V lost 1 base and J lost 3, with 16 bases in between. The CDR3 contains 16 residues. Germline V gene data show CDR1 as SEHNR and CDR2 as FQNEAQ (reference sequence).